This T cell receptor beta chain emerged from a study of Ad26.COV2.S vaccination and SARS-CoV-2 variants. Study background: Ad26.COV2.S, an intramuscular injection, was given once or twice 56 days apart.

Some clones are missing from TCRdb's copy, which holds only in-frame ones; the method was immunoSEQ multiplex PCR. Found here are about 250,000 clones, around 87% of them singletons; the top ten hold about 3.5%. General observations from the study: Spike-specific responses of CD8+ and CD4+ T cells were reported to display substantial breadth after vaccination. Non-spike TCR breadth was similar in vaccine and placebo recipients.

Treatment of the sample: 19 received Ad26.COV2.S at low or high dose, single or two shots; 5 received placebo; per-sample allocation not given. Day 63 following the first vaccine or placebo injection was when the samples were taken. Expression of Wuhan-strain SARS-CoV-2 spike came from the Ad26 vector that formed the vaccine. About this clone itself: The target antigen is unknown.

This CDR3 comprises 15 residues. V lost 6 bases, J lost 2 bases, and 7 bases stayed unmatched. The germline gives CDR1 LNHDA, CDR2 SQIVND (reference sequence). The rearrangement joins TRBV19 to TRBJ2-7, with 10 bases identical to TRBD2. This material consisted of peripheral blood, taken in a trial of Ad26.COV2.S vaccine versus placebo. The receptor comes from a person aged 18-60 years who received the Ad26.COV2.S COVID-19 vaccine or a placebo. DNA of the CDR3: TGTGCCAGTAGCCCGGGACTAGCGTTTCCCTACGAGCAGTACTTC. Translated, it gives CASSPGLAFPYEQYF.